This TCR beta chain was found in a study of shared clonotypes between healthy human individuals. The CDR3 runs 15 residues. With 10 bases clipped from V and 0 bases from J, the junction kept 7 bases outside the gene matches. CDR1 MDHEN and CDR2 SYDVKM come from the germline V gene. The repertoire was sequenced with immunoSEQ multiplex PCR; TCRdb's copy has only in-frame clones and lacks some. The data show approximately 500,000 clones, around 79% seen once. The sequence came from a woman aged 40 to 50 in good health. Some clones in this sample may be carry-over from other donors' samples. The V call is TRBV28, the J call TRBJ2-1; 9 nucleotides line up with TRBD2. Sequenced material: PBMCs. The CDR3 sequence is CATGSREGSYNEQFF. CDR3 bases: TGTGCCACAGGGTCGCGGGAGGGCTCCTACAATGAGCAGTTCTTC.